This T cell receptor (beta chain) appears in the sequencing data of a study of blood T cells in healthy people across ages. Germline assignment: CDR1 MNHEY and CDR2 SVGEGT. The CDR3 consists of 13 residues. Trimming stripped 4 bases from V and 4 bases from J, with 11 bases between. A J-beta primer mix and a sample-barcoded 5' primer were used in a second PCR of roughly 6 to 11 cycles. TCRdb re-analysed the 5' RACE reads in MiXCR, keeping a single row per CDR3 protein. Of under 700,000 distinct CDR3 sequences listed, 24% are singletons. This clonotype occurred a few times. In addition, the sample was reused for a study of T cells of mothers and their children.

The source is a boy aged 5-17 years in good health. Material: blood. The V call is TRBV6-2 or TRBV6-3, the J call TRBJ2-7; D remains ambiguous. Here the CDR3 DNA reads TGTGCCAGCAGTTGGCTACAGCTGTACGAGCAGTACTTC. Protein product: CASSWLQLYEQYF.